The 16 T cell receptor beta chains given below trace back to one sample, sequenced in a study of control samples from healthy donors and cancer patients. Some clones are missing from TCRdb's copy, which holds only in-frame ones; the method was immunoSEQ multiplex PCR. The sample lists 80,000 to 100,000 clones, roughly 92% occurring once. The sample consisted of blood. The receptors were sampled from a human donor in good health. The donor label of this sample is uncertain.

The rearrangement links TRBV5-8 to TRBJ2-7, with no clear D. Germline V lookup: CDR1 SGHTS, CDR2 YDEGEE. The CDR3 runs to 14 residues. The ends were cut back, 6 bases at V and 4 bases at J, with 17 bases in the middle. Here the CDR3 reads CASTPQVIGYEQYF. In DNA, the CDR3 is TGTGCCAGCACCCCGCAGGTTATCGGGTACGAGCAGTACTTC.

V usage is TRBV7-9 and J usage is TRBJ2-5; D is perhaps TRBD1 (5 bases). This CDR3 is built from 13 residues. Germline V gives CDR1 SEHNR, CDR2 FQNEAQ (reference sequence). With 1 base removed from V and 2 bases from J, the gap between germline ends came to 5 bases. The CDR3 DNA reads TGTGCCAGCAGCTTAGGACAGCAAGAGACCCAGTACTTC. Its translation is CASSLGQQETQYF.

The V and J genes are TRBV4-2 and TRBJ1-5; D is unresolved. Trimming removed 0 bases from V and 2 bases from J, with 8 bases in between. Germline V gene lookup returns CDR1 LGHNA and CDR2 YNFKEQ. This CDR3 has 15 amino acids. CDR3 residues: CASSQDSIGNQPQHF. As DNA, the CDR3 is TGTGCCAGCAGCCAAGACTCCATAGGCAATCAGCCCCAGCATTTT.

The chain links TRBV5-1 to TRBJ2-1; no definite D call. Per germline, CDR1 SGHRS and CDR2 YFSETQ. This CDR3 has 17 amino acids. The ends were cut back, 0 bases at V and 6 bases at J, with 19 bases in the middle. CDR3 sequence: CASSLGGLGIGPNEQFF. The CDR3 nucleotides read TGCGCCAGCAGCTTGGGGGGTTTGGGCATAGGCCCCAATGAGCAGTTCTTC.

J is TRBJ1-3 and V is TRBV4-3; weak D call: TRBD1 (5 bases). CDR1 is LGHNA, CDR2 YSLEER, per germline. The CDR3 length is 17 residues. Trimming pared 3 bases from V and 0 bases from J, leaving 15 bases between. CDR3 in DNA: TGCGCCAGCAGCCAGGGTGCTACGACAGTCTCTGGAAACACCATATATTTT. Its translation is CASSQGATTVSGNTIYF.

The sample holds one count of this clone. This sequence joins TRBV6-2 or TRBV6-3 and TRBJ2-3, with 7 bases fitting TRBD2. V lost 0 bases to trimming and J lost 2 bases; unmatched junction nucleotides: 5. This CDR3 contains 16 residues. Germline V gene lookup returns CDR1 MNHEY and CDR2 SVGEGT. The CDR3 DNA reads as TGTGCCAGCAGTTACTCGACTAGCACACACACAGATACGCAGTATTTT. As protein: CASSYSTSTHTDTQYF.

In regard to this clone: An end of the junction does not agree with germline; a read error may underlie this. At the DNA level, this CDR3 is encoded by other sequences in the same sample as well. The chain is built from TRBV5-4 and TRBJ2-2; 7 positions match TRBD2. Germline V gene data show CDR1 as SGHNT and CDR2 as YYREEE (reference sequence). This CDR3 spans 15 amino acids. CDR3 sequence reads: CASSLGVGGAGELFF. CDR3 in DNA: TGTGCCAGCAGTTTGGGTGTGGGGGGGGCCGGGGAGCTGTTTTTT.

The chain joins TRBV9 to TRBJ2-2; D gene uncertain. This CDR3 spans 15 amino acids. Trimming shortened V by 2 bases and J by 3 bases, and 11 bases separated the two germline ends. Germline lookup yields CDR1 SGDLS and CDR2 YYNGEE. As DNA, the CDR3 is TGTGCCAGCAGCGTCGGGTTCCAGGACACCGGGGAGCTGTTTTTT. Its translation is CASSVGFQDTGELFF.

This clone was seen a handful of times. This rearrangement joins TRBV3-1 (or the pseudogene TRBV3-2) to TRBJ1-1; maybe TRBD1 (5 bases). This CDR3 region has 17 residues. Germline assignment: CDR1 LGHDT and CDR2 YNNKEL (reference sequence). Trimming removed 4 bases at V and 7 bases at J, with 25 bases between. CDR3 DNA: TGTGCCAGCAGCCCCTGGGGTAGGGACGAACCAAGTGGTGAAGCTTTCTTT. Residues: CASSPWGRDEPSGEAFF.

The genes are TRBV7-2 and TRBJ2-3; TRBD2 might be the D (6 bases). The CDR3 sequence is 18 residues long. Trimming left V 2 bases short and J 1 base short, with 19 bases between. Per the germline V gene, CDR1 is SGHTA and CDR2 is FQGNSA. Here the CDR3 reads CASSLLGSGLLGTDTQYF. In DNA, the CDR3 is TGTGCCAGCAGCTTATTAGGGAGCGGGCTTCTGGGCACAGATACGCAGTATTTT.

The rearrangement joins TRBV12-5 to TRBJ1-6, with D unclear. CDR1 and CDR2 (germline): LGHNT, FRNRAP. The CDR3 has 18 residues. The V end was cut by 0 bases, the J end by 5 bases, with 17 bases between. Here the CDR3 reads CASGLVLGADKDNSPLHF. In DNA, the CDR3 is TGTGCTAGTGGTTTGGTACTGGGAGCAGACAAGGATAATTCACCCCTCCACTTT.

The V call is TRBV29-1, the J call TRBJ2-7; possible D gene TRBD2, 5 bases. Trimming left V 5 bases short and J 7 bases short, with 9 bases between. The CDR3 sequence is 10 residues long. Germline assignment: CDR1 SQVTM and CDR2 ANQGSEA. The CDR3, as DNA: TGCAGCGTTTCATCGGGAGAGCAGTACTTC. It yields the protein CSVSSGEQYF.

The chain carries TRBV19 and TRBJ1-5; D is ambiguous. The CDR3 has 15 residues. Germline V gene lookup returns CDR1 LNHDA and CDR2 SQIVND (reference sequence). The V end was cut by 3 bases, the J end by 7 bases, with 16 bases between. The chain's CDR3 is CASSILLGAHQPQHF. Here the CDR3 DNA reads TGTGCCAGTAGTATTTTGCTGGGTGCTCACCAGCCCCAGCATTTT.

This rearrangement joins TRBV5-5 to TRBJ2-3; D possibly matches TRBD1 or TRBD2 (5 bases each). The CDR3 spans 17 residues. Trimming removed 3 bases at V and 5 bases at J, with 22 bases between. Looked up from germline, CDR1 is SGHKS and CDR2 is YYEKEE (reference sequence). CDR3 nucleotide sequence: TGTGCCAGCAGCTGGGGTCGGGGCTCTCTATCAGTAGATACGCAGTATTTT. Translation gives CASSWGRGSLSVDTQYF. The full variable domain, completed using reference TRBV5-5 and TRBJ2-3, is DAGVTQSPTHLIKTRGQQVTLRCSPISGHKSVSWYQQVLGQGPQFIFQYYEKEERGRGNFPDRFSARQFPNYSSELNVNALLLGDSALYLCASSWGRGSLSVDTQYFGPGTRLTVL.

In the case of this clone: One end of the junction fails to match germline, which may point to a read error. V usage is TRBV14 and J usage is TRBJ1-6; possibly TRBD1 for D (5 bases). CDR3 length: 16 amino acids. The germline V gene encodes CDR1 SGHDN and CDR2 FVKESK. CDR3 DNA: TGTGCCAGCAGCCAAGGAAGGGGCGCCTATCATTCACCCCTCCACTTT. It specifies CASSQGRGAYHSPLHF. The complete variable domain, with remaining parts taken from reference TRBV14 and TRBJ1-6, reads EAGVTQFPSHSVIEKGQTVTLRCDPISGHDNLYWYRRVMGKEIKFLLHFVKESKQDESGMPNNRFLAERTGGTYSTLKVQPAELEDSGVYFCASSQGRGAYHSPLHFGNGTRLTVT.

The J gene is TRBJ1-3, the V gene TRBV9; D unresolved. The CDR3 has 17 amino acids. V gave up 0 bases and J gave up 2 bases, with 15 bases separating them. CDR1 is SGDLS and CDR2 is YYNGEE in the germline V gene. The CDR3 nucleotides read TGTGCCAGCAGCGTAGCCGGCAGCTCATCGGCTGGAAACACCATATATTTT. This gives the protein CASSVAGSSSAGNTIYF.